This record looks at one T cell receptor (beta chain) sequence and its context. The data belong to a study of blood T cell repertoires in COVID-19. Overall study: The origin of the acute and convalescent COVID-19 samples was the United States, Italy and Spain. T cells, B-cell-depleted T cells, or PBMCs supplied cDNA or gDNA.

The CDR3 runs 12 residues. Germline V lookup: CDR1 MGHDK, CDR2 SYGVNS. Trimming took off 5 bases at V and 2 bases at J, with 6 bases between the two ends. Methods used by the authors: Amplified reference gene primers provided the basis for estimating nucleated cell counts. TCRdb's copy holds only in-frame clones and misses some; the assay was immunoSEQ multiplex PCR. That table gives V, J and clone size, and the DNA gave D and trimming. The profile shows around 290,000 clones, 80% to 90% of them singletons. The sequence came from a man between 40 and 49 years old with acute or convalescent COVID-19. The chain uses TRBV25-1 and TRBJ1-2; D not resolved. The material sequenced was peripheral blood. The CDR3 DNA follows: TGTGCCAGCAGTAGGGAGAACTATGGCTACACCTTC. This codes for CASSRENYGYTF.